Below are 3 T cell receptor beta chains sequenced from a single sample in a study of blood T cell repertoires in COVID-19. Sequencing used immunoSEQ multiplex PCR; TCRdb keeps in-frame clones, though not all of them. The sample includes 200,000 to 250,000 clones, approximately 90% seen only once; the top ten take 4% to 4.5%. The sample comprised peripheral blood. The source of these receptors is a middle-aged man with acute or convalescent COVID-19.

The chain uses TRBV24-1 and TRBJ2-1; D remains ambiguous. The CDR3 contains 14 residues. V lost 4 bases, J lost 7 bases, and 13 bases lay in between. Looked up from germline, CDR1 is KGHDR and CDR2 is SFDVKD. The CDR3 DNA reads as TGTGCCACCAGTGACCCCCACTTAAAGAATGAGCAGTTCTTC. It specifies CATSDPHLKNEQFF.

The rearrangement links TRBV28 to TRBJ2-3; a possible D gene is TRBD2 (5 bases). This CDR3 is 14 amino acids long. The V end was cut by 9 bases, the J end by 3 bases, with 16 bases between. Germline CDR1 is MDHEN and CDR2 is SYDVKM. CDR3 bases: TGTGCCAGTGGGCCGGCCGGGGAGACAGATACGCAGTATTTT. It translates to CASGPAGETDTQYF.

The rearrangement links TRBV19 to TRBJ1-5; no reliable D call. Trimming took 6 bases from V and 3 from J, leaving 15 bases between them. CDR1 is LNHDA and CDR2 is SQIVND in the germline V gene (reference sequence). The CDR3 is 15 amino acids. The CDR3 region is CASRARGEANQPQHF. The DNA for the CDR3 is TGTGCCAGTAGGGCCCGGGGTGAGGCCAATCAGCCCCAGCATTTT. Full variable domain (remainder filled in from reference TRBV19 and TRBJ1-5): DGGITQSPKYLFRKEGQNVTLSCEQNLNHDAMYWYRQDPGQGLRLIYYSQIVNDFQKGDIAEGYSVSREKKESFPLTVTSAQKNPTAFYLCASRARGEANQPQHFGDGTRLSIL.